These 20 T cell receptor beta chains were sequenced from one sample in a study of a mutant IDH1 vaccine in newly diagnosed glioma. Measured with immunoSEQ multiplex PCR; TCRdb has only the in-frame clones, and not every one. The table has about 60,000 clones, 84% seen once. Time point: week 23, last vaccination. Mutant IDH1 20-mer peptide, at 300 ug, made up each vaccine dose, with topical imiquimod. The antigens these receptors bind are not known. The specimen comprised PBMCs, sampled from a glioma patient whose treatment included an IDH1 peptide vaccine. The receptors here all came from a man between 18 and 29 years old with glioma.

The chain is built from TRBV5-4 and TRBJ2-1; 7 bases are a match to TRBD1. V dropped 4 bases and J dropped 6; count of bases not matched to a gene: 4. The CDR3 is 13 amino acids. Germline V gene lookup returns CDR1 SGHNT and CDR2 YYREEE (reference sequence). CDR3 coding DNA: TGTGCCAGCAGCCCTGACAGGGTCAATGAGCAGTTCTTC. It encodes CASSPDRVNEQFF.

The rearrangement joins TRBV18 to TRBJ1-5; D remains unclear. This CDR3 comprises 12 residues. From germline, CDR1 is KGHSH and CDR2 LQKENI. V was shortened by 5 bases and J by 3 bases, with 5 bases between the two germline ends. CDR3 sequence (DNA): TGTGCCAGCTCAACAGACAATCAGCCCCAGCATTTT. Protein: CASSTDNQPQHF.

The table lists this clone with a few counts. The rearrangement uses TRBV2 and TRBJ1-1; no reliable D call. The CDR3 sequence is 11 residues long. V was shortened by 8 bases and J by 8 bases, with 12 bases between the two germline ends. Germline V lookup: CDR1 SNHLY, CDR2 FYNNEI. This CDR3 reads CASLAFPEAFF. Written as DNA, the CDR3 is TGTGCCAGCTTGGCTTTTCCCGAAGCTTTCTTT.

The J gene is TRBJ2-4, the V gene TRBV2; 8 nucleotides agree with TRBD1. This CDR3 is 16 amino acids long. Looked up from germline, CDR1 is SNHLY and CDR2 is FYNNEI. V lost 6 bases, J lost 8 bases, and 15 bases stayed unmatched. The CDR3 sequence: CASRTGQGLVPDIQYF. The CDR3 DNA reads TGTGCCAGCAGGACCGGACAGGGCCTAGTCCCGGACATTCAGTACTTC.

V is TRBV11-2 and J is TRBJ1-2, with a weak D call TRBD1 (5 bases). The CDR3 consists of 14 residues. The germline V gene encodes CDR1 SGHAT and CDR2 FQNNGV. V lost 1 base, J lost 5 bases, and 11 bases lay in between. In DNA, the CDR3 is TGTGCCAGCAGCTTAGCCCCAGGGATGTATGGCTACACCTTC. The encoded protein is CASSLAPGMYGYTF.

CDR3 DNA sequence: TGTGCCAGCAGCTCCGGGGCCCCCTATCACTATGGCTACACCTTC. Translation gives CASSSGAPYHYGYTF. This rearrangement joins TRBV7-9 to TRBJ1-2; maybe TRBD1 (5 bases). This CDR3 comprises 15 residues. V was clipped by 4 bases and J by 3 bases, with 15 bases between them. Germline V gene lookup returns CDR1 SEHNR and CDR2 FQNEAQ (reference sequence). Full variable domain (rest looked up from reference TRBV7-9 and TRBJ1-2): DTGVSQNPRHKITKRGQNVTFRCDPISEHNRLYWYRQTLGQGPEFLTYFQNEAQLEKSRLLSDRFSAERPKGSFSTLEIQRTEQGDSAMYLCASSSGAPYHYGYTFGSGTRLTVV.

The chain carries TRBV4-2 and TRBJ1-6; D might be TRBD1 (6 bases). Trimming removed 0 bases from V and 10 bases from J, with 16 bases in between. From germline, CDR1 is LGHNA and CDR2 YNFKEQ. The CDR3 has 16 residues. CDR3 in amino acids: CASSQDLATGYSPLHF. CDR3 nucleotide sequence: TGTGCCAGCAGCCAAGATTTGGCTACAGGGTACTCACCCCTCCACTTT.

The gene calls are TRBV19 and TRBJ2-7, with 8 bases aligning to TRBD1. The length of the CDR3 is 15 residues. Trimming cost V 4 bases and J 4 bases; bases outside gene matches: 9. Per the germline V gene, CDR1 is LNHDA and CDR2 is SQIVND (reference sequence). The CDR3, as DNA: TGTGCCAGTAGTACCCCAGGGGGCATAAGGTACGAGCAGTACTTC. It codes for CASSTPGGIRYEQYF.

The DNA for the CDR3 is TGTGCCAGCAGCTCGCAGGAAGCAACTAATGAAAAACTGTTTTTT. As protein: CASSSQEATNEKLFF. The chain joins TRBV5-8 to TRBJ1-4, with D unclear. Germline-derived CDR1 and CDR2 are SGHTS and YDEGEE. The V and J ends lost 3 bases and 0 bases respectively, with 9 bases between them. The CDR3 length is 15 residues.

This chain links TRBV10-2 with TRBJ1-6; no clear D gene. The germline V gene encodes CDR1 WSHSY and CDR2 SAAADI. The CDR3 spans 15 residues. V lost 3 bases and J lost 0, with 6 bases in between. The CDR3 region is CASSDLSSYNSPLHF. CDR3 in DNA: TGCGCCAGCAGTGATCTGAGCTCCTATAATTCACCCCTCCACTTT.

This rearrangement joins TRBV6-1 to TRBJ1-2; 7 positions agree with TRBD1. The CDR3 runs to 15 residues. CDR1 is MNHNS, CDR2 SASEGT, per germline. Trimming at V came to 4 bases and at J to 6 bases, leaving 11 bases not matched to a gene. CDR3 residues: CASSGEAGGGNGYTF. In nucleotides, the CDR3 is TGTGCCAGCAGTGGAGAAGCAGGGGGAGGAAATGGCTACACCTTC.

J is TRBJ1-2 and V is TRBV19, with D uncertain. The CDR3 is 17 amino acids. V shed 6 bases and J shed 8 bases, with 28 bases lying between them. CDR1 and CDR2 from the germline V gene are LNHDA and SQIVND (reference sequence). In DNA form, the CDR3 reads TGTGCCAGTAGCTTCTCCCCTCGGTGGGCGGACTATGAGGGCTACACCTTC. It translates to CASSFSPRWADYEGYTF. Full variable domain (remainder filled in from reference TRBV19 and TRBJ1-2): DGGITQSPKYLFRKEGQNVTLSCEQNLNHDAMYWYRQDPGQGLRLIYYSQIVNDFQKGDIAEGYSVSREKKESFPLTVTSAQKNPTAFYLCASSFSPRWADYEGYTFGSGTRLTVV.

The V gene is TRBV7-9, the J gene TRBJ1-1; D not certain. CDR3 length: 17 residues. From germline, CDR1 is SEHNR and CDR2 FQNEAQ (reference sequence). Trimming removed 5 bases at V and 1 base at J, with 20 bases between. CDR3 sequence: CASSPGSDNGPNTEAFF. CDR3 DNA: TGTGCCAGCAGCCCTGGCTCAGACAACGGACCGAACACTGAAGCTTTCTTT.

The gene calls are TRBV27 and TRBJ2-5, with D possibly being TRBD2 (5 bases). The CDR3 is 14 residues long. The V and J ends lost 0 bases and 5 bases respectively, with 10 bases between them. Germline V lookup: CDR1 MNHEY, CDR2 SMNVEV (reference sequence). CDR3 DNA sequence: TGTGCCAGCAGTTTATCGAGAGGGTTCGAGACCCAGTACTTC. It encodes CASSLSRGFETQYF.

The chain has TRBV7-2 and TRBJ1-6; TRBD1 matches 8 bases. Germline CDR1 and CDR2: SGHTA and FQGNSA. V shed 5 bases, J shed 7 bases, and the junction held 13 bases outside the gene matches. This CDR3 spans 17 amino acids. The CDR3 bases are TGTGCCAGCAGCCCAGAGACAGGGGCAGTAAGCAATTCACCCCTCCACTTT. Its protein is CASSPETGAVSNSPLHF.

This chain links TRBV5-4 with TRBJ2-5; D is uncertain. This CDR3 spans 12 amino acids. Germline CDR1 is SGHNT and CDR2 is YYREEE (reference sequence). Trimming cost V 0 bases and J 4 bases, with 4 bases left between them. CDR3 sequence reads: CASSLVAETQYF. CDR3 nucleotide sequence: TGTGCCAGCAGCTTGGTAGCAGAGACCCAGTACTTC.

The genes are TRBV5-1 and TRBJ1-5; no clear D. The CDR3 spans 15 residues. In germline, CDR1 is SGHRS, CDR2 YFSETQ. V dropped 4 bases and J dropped 1 base, with 12 bases sitting between them. The CDR3 DNA is TGCGCCAGCAGCCCGTCAGGACTAAGCAATCAGCCCCAGCATTTT. It yields the protein CASSPSGLSNQPQHF.

Only one count was recorded for this clone. The rearrangement uses TRBV18 and TRBJ2-3; TRBD2 aligns across 8 bases. Unmatched junction bases numbered 3, after V lost 4 bases and J lost 0 bases. CDR1 is KGHSH, CDR2 LQKENI, per germline. The CDR3 covers 15 residues. The CDR3 coding sequence is TGTGCCAGCTCACGAACTAGCGGTAGCACAGATACGCAGTATTTT. It codes for CASSRTSGSTDTQYF.

The rearrangement joins TRBV30 to TRBJ2-3; the D gene is possibly TRBD1 (6 bases). Trimming pared 8 bases from V and 6 bases from J, leaving 12 bases between. There are 11 residues in the CDR3. Germline-derived CDR1 and CDR2 are GTSNPN and SVGIG (reference sequence). As DNA, the CDR3 is TGTGCCCAAGGGGGTTGGGATACGCAGTATTTT. It specifies CAQGGWDTQYF.

The chain joins TRBV28 to TRBJ1-2; D is undetermined. The CDR3 spans 14 residues. Germline values: CDR1 MDHEN, CDR2 SYDVKM. V lost 8 bases and J 2 bases, leaving 15 bases between the germline ends. The CDR3 sequence is CASAERGGNYGYTF. The CDR3 bases are TGTGCCAGCGCCGAGCGGGGAGGCAACTATGGCTACACCTTC.